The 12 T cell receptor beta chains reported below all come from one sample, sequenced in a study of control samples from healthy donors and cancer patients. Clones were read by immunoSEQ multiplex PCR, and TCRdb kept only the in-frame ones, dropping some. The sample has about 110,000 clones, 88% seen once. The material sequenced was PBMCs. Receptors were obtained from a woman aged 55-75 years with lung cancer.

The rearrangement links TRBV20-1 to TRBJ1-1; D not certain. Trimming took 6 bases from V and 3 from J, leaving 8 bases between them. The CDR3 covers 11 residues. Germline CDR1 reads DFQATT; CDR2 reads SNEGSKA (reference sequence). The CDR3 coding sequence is TGCAGTGCCCCCCTGTACACTGAAGCTTTCTTT. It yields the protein CSAPLYTEAFF.

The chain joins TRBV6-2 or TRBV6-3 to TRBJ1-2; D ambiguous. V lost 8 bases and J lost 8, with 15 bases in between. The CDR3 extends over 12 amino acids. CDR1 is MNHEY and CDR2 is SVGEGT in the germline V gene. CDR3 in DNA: TGTGCCAGCGGCCGTCCCCTGGCGGGCTACACCTTC. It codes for CASGRPLAGYTF.

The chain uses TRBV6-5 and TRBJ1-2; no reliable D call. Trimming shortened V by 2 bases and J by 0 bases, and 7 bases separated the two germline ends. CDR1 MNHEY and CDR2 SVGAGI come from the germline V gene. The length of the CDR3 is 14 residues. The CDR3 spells CASSYDGANYGYTF. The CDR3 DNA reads TGTGCCAGCAGTTACGACGGCGCTAACTATGGCTACACCTTC.

CDR3 sequence: CASSPGLAGVLEQYF. Here the CDR3 DNA reads TGTGCCAGCAGCCCCGGACTAGCGGGAGTACTCGAGCAGTACTTC. The chain links TRBV3-1 (or the pseudogene TRBV3-2) to TRBJ2-7; 13 bases match TRBD2. The CDR3 has 15 residues. The V gene's germline CDR1 is LGHDT and CDR2 YNNKEL (reference sequence). V was pared by 4 bases and J by 6 bases, with 6 bases of the junction left unmatched.

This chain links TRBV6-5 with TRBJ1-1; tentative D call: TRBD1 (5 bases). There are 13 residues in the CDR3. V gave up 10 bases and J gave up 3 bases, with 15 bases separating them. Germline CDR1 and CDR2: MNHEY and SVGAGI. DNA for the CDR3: TGTGCCACTGCGGGGGGGTCGGACACTGAAGCTTTCTTT. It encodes CATAGGSDTEAFF.

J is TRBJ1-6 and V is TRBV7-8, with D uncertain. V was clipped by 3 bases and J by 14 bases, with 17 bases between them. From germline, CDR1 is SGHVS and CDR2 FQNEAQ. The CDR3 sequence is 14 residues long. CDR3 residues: CASSLDTGLQTLHF. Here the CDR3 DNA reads TGTGCCAGCAGCTTGGATACGGGTCTCCAGACCCTCCACTTT.

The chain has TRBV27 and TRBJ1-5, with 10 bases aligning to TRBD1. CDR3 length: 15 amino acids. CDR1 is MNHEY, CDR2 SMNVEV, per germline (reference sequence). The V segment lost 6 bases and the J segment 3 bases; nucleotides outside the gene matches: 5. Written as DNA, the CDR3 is TGTGCCAGCAGGGTGGACAGGGGGGACAATCAGCCCCAGCATTTT. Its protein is CASRVDRGDNQPQHF.

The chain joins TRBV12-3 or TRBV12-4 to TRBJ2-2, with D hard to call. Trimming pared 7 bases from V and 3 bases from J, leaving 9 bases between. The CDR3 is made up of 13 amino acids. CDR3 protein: CASTKMDTGELFF. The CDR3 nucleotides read TGTGCCAGCACCAAGATGGACACCGGGGAGCTGTTTTTT.

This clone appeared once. The CDR3 region is CASSEPDQGGTGELFF. CDR3 bases: TGTGCCAGCAGCGAACCGGACCAGGGGGGTACCGGGGAGCTGTTTTTT. V usage is TRBV21-1 and J usage is TRBJ2-2; TRBD1, the table's D call, lacks a check against the DNA. TRBV21-1 is reported as a pseudogene. The CDR3 is made up of 16 amino acids.

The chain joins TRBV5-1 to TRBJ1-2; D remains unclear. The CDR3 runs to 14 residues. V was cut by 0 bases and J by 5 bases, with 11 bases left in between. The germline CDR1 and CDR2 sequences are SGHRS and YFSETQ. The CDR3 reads CASSLDPDLYGYTF. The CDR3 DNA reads TGCGCCAGCAGCTTGGATCCGGACCTTTATGGCTACACCTTC.

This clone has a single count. CDR3: CASRADSPSPLHF. CDR3 DNA: TGTGCCAGCAGAGCCGACTCTCCCTCACCCCTCCACTTT. V is TRBV12-3 or TRBV12-4 and J is TRBJ1-6; D not resolved. CDR3 length: 13 amino acids. Trimming left V 6 bases short and J 10 bases short, with 13 bases between.

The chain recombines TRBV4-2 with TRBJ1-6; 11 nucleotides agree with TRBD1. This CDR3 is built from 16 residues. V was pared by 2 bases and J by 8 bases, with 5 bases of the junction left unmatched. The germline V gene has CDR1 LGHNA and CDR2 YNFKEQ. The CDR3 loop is CASSQSMGQGDSPLHF. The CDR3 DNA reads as TGTGCCAGCAGCCAATCTATGGGACAGGGGGATTCACCCCTCCACTTT.